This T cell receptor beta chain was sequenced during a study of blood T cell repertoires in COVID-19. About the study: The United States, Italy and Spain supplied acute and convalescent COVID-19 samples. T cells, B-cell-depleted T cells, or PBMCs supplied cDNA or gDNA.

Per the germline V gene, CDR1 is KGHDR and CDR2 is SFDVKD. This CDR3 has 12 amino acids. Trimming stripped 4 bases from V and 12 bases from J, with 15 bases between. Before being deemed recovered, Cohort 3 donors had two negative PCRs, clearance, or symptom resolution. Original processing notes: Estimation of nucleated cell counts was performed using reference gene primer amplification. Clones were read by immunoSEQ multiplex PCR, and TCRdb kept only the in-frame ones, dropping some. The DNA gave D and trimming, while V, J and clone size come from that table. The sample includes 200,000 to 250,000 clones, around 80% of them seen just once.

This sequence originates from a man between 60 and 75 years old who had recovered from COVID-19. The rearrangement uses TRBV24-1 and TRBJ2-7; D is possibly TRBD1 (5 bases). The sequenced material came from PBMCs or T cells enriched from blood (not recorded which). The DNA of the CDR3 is TGTGCCACCAGTGACCCACGACAGAAATGGTACTTC. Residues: CATSDPRQKWYF.